This TCR beta chain was sequenced for a study of cytomegalovirus exposure and HLA in healthy donors. With 3 bases clipped from V and 5 bases from J, the junction kept 12 bases outside the gene matches. The CDR3 sequence is 17 residues long. In germline, CDR1 is LGHNA, CDR2 YSLEER. This PCR relied on a set of 60 Vbeta primers and 13 Jbeta primers. Assay used: immunoSEQ multiplex PCR; TCRdb lists only in-frame clones, some missing. The sample includes 170,000 or so clones, roughly 82% of them seen just once. V is TRBV4-3 and J is TRBJ2-2; TRBD1 matches at 7 bases. This receptor was identified in a woman aged 45 to 65 in good health and CMV-seronegative. The sample comprised PBMCs. CDR3 residues: CASSHTLGTDKTGELFF. The CDR3 DNA is TGCGCCAGCAGCCATACTCTAGGGACAGACAAGACCGGGGAGCTGTTTTTT.